This TCR beta chain was captured in a study of vaccination and CD4 T cells after COVID-19. Overall study: Each control was exposed to a CEFX pool, an HIV-1 Nef pool, or no peptide at all.

This sample's treatment: roughly 10-day PBMC culture with coronavirus spike peptide pools or control peptides (ViraFEST assay). Cell culture was performed with some 2 million PBMCs per well in the presence of approximately 9.8 IU/ml IL-2 and around 9 ug/ml peptide pools. Worth noting for this clonotype: What it binds is not known.

V was pared by 3 bases and J by 5 bases, with 7 bases between. The CDR3 sequence is 13 residues long. Study-level points and caveats: Data came from relatively few convalescent patients and lacked early post-infection timepoints.

Cultured CD4+ T cell DNA was sequenced using the Oncomine TCR Beta short-read assay. TCRdb independently ran MiXCR on the PCR reads; one entry per CDR3 protein. This table has about 15,000 distinct CDR3 sequences, roughly 61% appearing once. The chain links TRBV12-3 or TRBV12-4 to TRBJ1-4, with D possibly TRBD1 on 5 matching bases. The origin of this receptor is a human donor who had recovered from COVID-19. Material for sequencing was CD4+ T cells from blood, cultured in vitro. Written as DNA, the CDR3 is TGTGCCAGCAGTTTCCGACAGAATGAAAAACTGTTTTTT. Translated: CASSFRQNEKLFF.